Listed below are T cell receptor delta chains from one sample, sequenced in a study of gamma-delta T cells after stem cell transplantation. TCRdb re-processed the RT-PCR reads using CATT. The sample comprises 8,500 to 13,000 delta-chain clones, 1% to 1.5% of which are singletons, and around a tenth rests with the top ten. What was sequenced was gamma-delta T cells. Receptor source: a human donor. It is not recorded whose cells these are; they may come from a transplant donor. Both conserved end residues are part of each CDR3. Fields, in order: J gene, clone size, V gene, D gene, CDR3 length, CDR3 protein, CDR3 DNA. The D gene is left open where the match is weak. Some rows mark clone size as missing; the rest say once, few, many or name a class of expanded clone.

j_gene: TRDJ1; abundance: medium-sized; v_gene: TRDV2; d_gene: TRDD3; len: 14; CDR3aa: CACDSVGDNHGLIF; CDR3nt: TGTGCCTGTGACTCGGTGGGGGATAACCACGGACTCATCTTT
j_gene: TRDJ1; abundance: medium-sized; v_gene: TRDV2; d_gene: -; len: 17; CDR3aa: CACDPLTGGMYTDKLIF; CDR3nt: TGTGCCTGTGACCCCTTAACGGGAGGGATGTACACCGATAAACTCATCTTT
j_gene: TRDJ1; abundance: few; v_gene: TRDV2; d_gene: TRDD3; len: 22; CDR3aa: CACDTVSSHPVLGDTVDDKLIF; CDR3nt: TGTGCCTGTGACACCGTTTCCTCCCACCCCGTACTGGGGGATACGGTTGACGATAAACTCATCTTT
j_gene: TRDJ3; abundance: few; v_gene: TRDV2; d_gene: TRDD3; len: 21; CDR3aa: CACDTVLGDTPPSWDTRQMFF; CDR3nt: TGTGCCTGTGACACCGTACTGGGGGATACGCCGCCCTCCTGGGACACCCGACAGATGTTTTTC
j_gene: TRDJ1; abundance: few; v_gene: TRDV2; d_gene: TRDD3; len: 20; CDR3aa: CACDTVGWGIRDSGTDKLIF; CDR3nt: TGTGCCTGTGACACCGTGGGCTGGGGGATACGCGACAGTGGCACCGATAAACTCATCTTT
j_gene: TRDJ1; abundance: -; v_gene: TRDV2; d_gene: TRDD3; len: 18; CDR3aa: CACDSVGVLGDTADKLIF; CDR3nt: TGTGCCTGTGACTCGGTGGGGGTGCTGGGGGATACCGCCGATAAACTCATCTTT
j_gene: TRDJ3; abundance: few; v_gene: TRDV2; d_gene: TRDD3; len: 21; CDR3aa: CACDTGGTGGLFSWDTRQMFF; CDR3nt: TGTGCCTGTGACACCGGGGGTACTGGGGGACTCTTCTCCTGGGACACCCGACAGATGTTTTTT
j_gene: TRDJ1; abundance: medium-sized; v_gene: TRDV2; d_gene: -; len: 19; CDR3aa: CACDTLAGEPAAYTDKLIF; CDR3nt: TGTGCCTGTGACACTCTAGCGGGCGAACCGGCTGCGTACACCGATAAACTCATCTTT
j_gene: TRDJ1; abundance: few; v_gene: TRDV1; d_gene: TRDD3; len: 16; CDR3aa: CAPKRLGDSTTDKLIF; CDR3nt: TGTGCTCCTAAACGGCTGGGGGACTCAACTACCGATAAACTCATCTTT
j_gene: TRDJ1; abundance: many; v_gene: TRDV2; d_gene: TRDD3; len: 21; CDR3aa: CACDTVSQWSTGGYARNKLIF; CDR3nt: TGTGCCTGTGACACCGTATCCCAGTGGTCTACTGGGGGATACGCTAGGAATAAACTCATCTTT
j_gene: TRDJ1; abundance: many; v_gene: TRDV2; d_gene: TRDD3; len: 20; CDR3aa: CACDTVSTGGPISYTDKLIF; CDR3nt: TGTGCCTGTGACACCGTGAGTACTGGGGGCCCCATTTCCTACACCGATAAACTCATCTTT
j_gene: TRDJ1; abundance: few; v_gene: TRDV2; d_gene: TRDD3; len: 17; CDR3aa: CACDTVDGGYAFDKLIF; CDR3nt: TGTGCCTGTGACACCGTGGATGGGGGATACGCCTTCGATAAACTCATCTTT
j_gene: TRDJ1; abundance: few; v_gene: TRDV2; d_gene: TRDD3; len: 18; CDR3aa: CACDSLLGDTLGTDKLIF; CDR3nt: TGTGCCTGTGACTCTCTACTGGGGGATACGCTGGGGACCGATAAACTCATCTTT
j_gene: TRDJ3; abundance: many; v_gene: TRDV2; d_gene: -; len: 18; CDR3aa: CACDPVQPSSWDTRQMFF; CDR3nt: TGTGCCTGTGACCCTGTACAACCTAGCTCCTGGGACACCCGACAGATGTTTTTC
j_gene: TRDJ1; abundance: -; v_gene: TRDV2; d_gene: TRDD3; len: 20; CDR3aa: CACDTLLGDTRPGVADKLIF; CDR3nt: TGTGCCTGTGACACCCTACTGGGGGATACAAGGCCGGGTGTGGCCGATAAACTCATCTTT
j_gene: TRDJ1; abundance: few; v_gene: TRDV2; d_gene: TRDD3; len: 19; CDR3aa: CACDTGGLLGDKRTDKLIF; CDR3nt: TGTGCCTGTGACACCGGGGGCCTACTGGGGGATAAAAGGACCGATAAACTCATCTTT
j_gene: TRDJ3; abundance: medium-sized; v_gene: TRDV2; d_gene: -; len: 20; CDR3aa: CACDSTGLGGRSWDTRQMFF; CDR3nt: TGTGCCTGTGACTCGACCGGGTTAGGGGGCCGCTCCTGGGACACCCGACAGATGTTTTTC
j_gene: TRDJ1; abundance: few; v_gene: TRDV2; d_gene: TRDD3; len: 16; CDR3aa: CACERLGDTGADKLIF; CDR3nt: TGTGCCTGTGAAAGACTGGGGGATACAGGAGCAGATAAACTCATCTTT
j_gene: TRDJ1; abundance: many; v_gene: TRDV2; d_gene: -; len: 14; CDR3aa: CACDALEGADKLIF; CDR3nt: TGTGCCTGTGACGCCCTTGAGGGCGCCGATAAACTCATCTTT
j_gene: TRDJ1; abundance: medium-sized; v_gene: TRDV2; d_gene: TRDD2; len: 18; CDR3aa: CACDTLPTLQGELDKLIF; CDR3nt: TGTGCCTGTGACACCCTTCCTACTCTGCAAGGGGAGCTCGATAAACTCATCTTT
j_gene: TRDJ3; abundance: many; v_gene: TRDV2; d_gene: TRDD3; len: 20; CDR3aa: CACDTVILGESSWDTRQMFF; CDR3nt: TGTGCCTGTGACACCGTGATACTGGGGGAAAGCTCCTGGGACACCCGACAGATGTTTTTC
j_gene: TRDJ1; abundance: many; v_gene: TRDV2; d_gene: TRDD3; len: 17; CDR3aa: CACDTVTGGLSADKLIF; CDR3nt: TGTGCCTGTGACACCGTGACTGGGGGTCTTTCAGCCGATAAACTCATCTTT
j_gene: TRDJ1; abundance: medium-sized; v_gene: TRDV2; d_gene: TRDD3; len: 16; CDR3aa: CACDTVGDTRITKLIF; CDR3nt: TGTGCCTGTGACACCGTGGGGGATACGCGAATTACTAAACTCATCTTT
j_gene: TRDJ1; abundance: many; v_gene: TRDV2; d_gene: -; len: 16; CDR3aa: CACDKVGVPRTDKLIF; CDR3nt: TGTGCCTGTGACAAGGTGGGGGTCCCCCGGACCGATAAACTCATCTTT
j_gene: TRDJ1; abundance: many; v_gene: TRDV2; d_gene: -; len: 18; CDR3aa: CACDLIGGRDLYTDKLIF; CDR3nt: TGTGCCTGTGATCTCATAGGGGGTCGCGACTTGTACACCGATAAACTCATCTTT
j_gene: TRDJ1; abundance: few; v_gene: TRDV2; d_gene: TRDD3; len: 22; CDR3aa: CACDRLGDTREGYHQGTDKLIF; CDR3nt: TGTGCCTGTGACCGGCTGGGGGATACGCGGGAAGGTTACCATCAAGGCACCGATAAACTCATCTTT
j_gene: TRDJ2; abundance: medium-sized; v_gene: TRDV2; d_gene: -; len: 17; CDR3aa: CACDTVRGQALTAQLFF; CDR3nt: TGTGCCTGTGACACCGTGCGGGGGCAAGCTTTGACAGCACAACTCTTCTTT
j_gene: TRDJ1; abundance: medium-sized; v_gene: TRDV2; d_gene: TRDD3; len: 18; CDR3aa: CACDSLLGDTVNTDKLIF; CDR3nt: TGTGCCTGTGATAGTCTACTGGGGGATACTGTTAACACCGATAAACTCATCTTT
j_gene: TRDJ3; abundance: medium-sized; v_gene: TRDV2; d_gene: TRDD3; len: 20; CDR3aa: CACDTAGGYASSWDTRQMFF; CDR3nt: TGTGCCTGTGACACCGCTGGGGGATACGCTAGCTCCTGGGACACCCGACAGATGTTTTTC
j_gene: TRDJ1; abundance: few; v_gene: TRDV2; d_gene: TRDD3; len: 18; CDR3aa: CACDTLSILGDTADKLIF; CDR3nt: TGTGCCTGTGATACCCTCTCGATTTTGGGGGATACTGCCGATAAACTCATCTTT
j_gene: TRDJ1; abundance: -; v_gene: TRDV2; d_gene: TRDD3; len: 18; CDR3aa: CACDTVELGDTDDDKLIF; CDR3nt: TGTGCCTGTGACACCGTCGAACTGGGGGATACGGACGACGATAAACTCATCTTT
j_gene: TRDJ1; abundance: few; v_gene: TRDV2; d_gene: TRDD3; len: 15; CDR3aa: CACDTVGLGDTLLIF; CDR3nt: TGTGCCTGTGACACCGTCGGACTGGGGGATACGCTCCTCATCTTT
j_gene: TRDJ1; abundance: medium-sized; v_gene: TRDV2; d_gene: TRDD3; len: 17; CDR3aa: CACDTVSGGYAKGELIF; CDR3nt: TGTGCCTGTGACACGGTCTCTGGGGGATACGCAAAGGGCGAACTCATCTTT
j_gene: TRDJ3; abundance: -; v_gene: TRDV2; d_gene: TRDD3; len: 21; CDR3aa: CACDTVQLGDTPSWDTRQMFF; CDR3nt: TGTGCCTGTGACACCGTTCAACTGGGGGATACCCCGTCCTGGGACACCCGACAGATGTTTTTC
j_gene: TRDJ1; abundance: medium-sized; v_gene: TRDV2; d_gene: -; len: 19; CDR3aa: CACEPIGLGDEPDTDKLIF; CDR3nt: TGTGCCTGTGAACCGATCGGACTGGGCGATGAACCTGACACCGATAAACTCATCTTT
j_gene: TRDJ1; abundance: many; v_gene: TRDV2; d_gene: TRDD3; len: 17; CDR3aa: CACDHILGDTWTDKLIF; CDR3nt: TGTGCCTGTGACCATATACTGGGGGATACTTGGACCGATAAACTCATCTTT
j_gene: TRDJ1; abundance: few; v_gene: TRDV2; d_gene: TRDD3; len: 18; CDR3aa: CACDTVPTGGPYTDKLIF; CDR3nt: TGTGCCTGTGACACTGTTCCCACTGGGGGGCCTTACACCGATAAACTCATCTTT
j_gene: TRDJ3; abundance: few; v_gene: TRDV2; d_gene: TRDD3; len: 23; CDR3aa: CACDTIVLGDTSPSSWDTRQMFF; CDR3nt: TGTGCCTGTGACACGATAGTACTGGGGGATACTTCCCCGAGCTCCTGGGACACCCGACAGATGTTTTTC
j_gene: TRDJ1; abundance: few; v_gene: TRDV2; d_gene: -; len: 16; CDR3aa: CACDTLGAWGTDKLIF; CDR3nt: TGTGCCTGTGACACACTGGGAGCCTGGGGAACCGATAAACTCATCTTT
j_gene: TRDJ1; abundance: medium-sized; v_gene: TRDV2; d_gene: TRDD3; len: 16; CDR3aa: CACDTVGDTPADKLIF; CDR3nt: TGTGCCTGTGACACCGTGGGGGATACGCCGGCCGATAAACTCATCTTT
j_gene: TRDJ3; abundance: -; v_gene: TRDV2; d_gene: TRDD3; len: 17; CDR3aa: CACDPLLGAWDTRQMFF; CDR3nt: TGTGCCTGTGACCCTCTACTGGGGGCCTGGGACACCCGACAGATGTTTTTC
j_gene: TRDJ1; abundance: medium-sized; v_gene: TRDV2; d_gene: TRDD3; len: 17; CDR3aa: CACDSLGDNRYTDKLIF; CDR3nt: TGTGCCTGTGACTCGTTGGGGGATAATCGGTACACCGATAAACTCATCTTT
j_gene: TRDJ1; abundance: few; v_gene: TRDV2; d_gene: TRDD3; len: 15; CDR3aa: CACDPAGGYGGKLIF; CDR3nt: TGTGCCTGTGACCCAGCTGGGGGATACGGTGGTAAACTCATCTTT
j_gene: TRDJ1; abundance: many; v_gene: TRDV2; d_gene: TRDD3; len: 15; CDR3aa: CACDVLGDRDDKLIF; CDR3nt: TGTGCCTGTGACGTACTGGGGGATAGGGACGATAAACTCATCTTT
j_gene: TRDJ3; abundance: many; v_gene: TRDV2; d_gene: TRDD3; len: 23; CDR3aa: CACDTVMGDTQESDSWDTRQMFF; CDR3nt: TGTGCCTGTGACACCGTAATGGGGGATACGCAAGAGAGCGACTCCTGGGACACCCGACAGATGTTTTTC
j_gene: TRDJ1; abundance: -; v_gene: TRDV2; d_gene: -; len: 18; CDR3aa: CACDSSFLRGDTGDKLIF; CDR3nt: TGTGCCTGTGACTCCTCCTTCCTACGGGGGGATACCGGCGATAAACTCATCTTT
j_gene: TRDJ1; abundance: few; v_gene: TRDV2; d_gene: TRDD3; len: 17; CDR3aa: CACDRLTGDPPRDKLIF; CDR3nt: TGTGCCTGTGACAGGCTTACTGGGGACCCTCCGCGGGATAAACTCATCTTT
j_gene: TRDJ1; abundance: few; v_gene: TRDV2; d_gene: TRDD3; len: 16; CDR3aa: CACDTVLGDAPDKLIF; CDR3nt: TGTGCCTGTGACACAGTACTGGGGGATGCCCCCGATAAACTCATCTTT
j_gene: TRDJ1; abundance: medium-sized; v_gene: TRDV2; d_gene: TRDD3; len: 19; CDR3aa: CACDTVHIILGAVGDKLIF; CDR3nt: TGTGCCTGTGACACCGTTCACATAATACTGGGGGCCGTTGGCGATAAACTCATCTTT
j_gene: TRDJ1; abundance: medium-sized; v_gene: TRDV2; d_gene: TRDD3; len: 15; CDR3aa: CACERLGVHTDKLIF; CDR3nt: TGTGCCTGTGAGAGACTGGGGGTTCACACCGATAAACTCATCTTT
j_gene: TRDJ1; abundance: large; v_gene: TRDV2; d_gene: -; len: 15; CDR3aa: CACDTAGDSRDKLIF; CDR3nt: TGTGCCTGTGACACCGCTGGGGATTCTAGGGATAAACTCATCTTT